A selection of T cell receptor beta chains follows, all from one sample in a study of shared clonotypes between healthy human individuals. Sequencing was performed with immunoSEQ multiplex PCR; in TCRdb, only in-frame clones are kept and a portion is missing. Of about 2 million clones listed, roughly 95% are singletons. The sequenced sample consisted of naive CD8+ T cells sorted from blood. The source of these receptors is a man between 18 and 35 years old in good health. Both conserved end residues are part of each CDR3. For some rows the clone size is stated as once, few or many, or as a class when expanded; others skip it.

j_gene: TRBJ1-4; v_gene: TRBV5-1; abundance: .; CDR3aa: CASNEAVSLTTNEKLFF
j_gene: TRBJ2-7; v_gene: TRBV6-5; abundance: .; CDR3aa: CASSYGAGGYEQYF
j_gene: TRBJ1-1; v_gene: TRBV28; abundance: .; CDR3aa: CASSSPLVGTEAFF
j_gene: TRBJ2-5; v_gene: TRBV7-2; abundance: .; CDR3aa: CASSLLLTSGRAGETQYF
j_gene: TRBJ2-1; v_gene: TRBV11-2; abundance: .; CDR3aa: CASSLVWEEQFF
j_gene: TRBJ2-3; v_gene: TRBV6-1; abundance: .; CDR3aa: CASSEGQGHDTQYF
j_gene: TRBJ1-5; v_gene: TRBV19; abundance: .; CDR3aa: CASMPYSNQPQHF
j_gene: TRBJ2-3; v_gene: TRBV5-6; abundance: .; CDR3aa: CASSETSGGESGTDTQYF
j_gene: TRBJ2-4; v_gene: TRBV4-3; abundance: .; CDR3aa: CASSQENRGAYIQYF
j_gene: TRBJ2-7; v_gene: TRBV27; abundance: .; CDR3aa: CASSSQGALYEQYF
j_gene: TRBJ1-4; v_gene: TRBV15; abundance: .; CDR3aa: CATVPGQLPLGGEKLFF
j_gene: TRBJ1-1; v_gene: TRBV6-5; abundance: .; CDR3aa: CASSYGRGEVNTEAFF
j_gene: TRBJ2-7; v_gene: TRBV23-1; abundance: .; CDR3aa: CASSQSGATGDNYEQYF
j_gene: TRBJ2-7; v_gene: TRBV5-4; abundance: .; CDR3aa: CASRTTGQGHPYEQYF
j_gene: TRBJ1-6; v_gene: TRBV2; abundance: .; CDR3aa: CASSESGRSYNSPLHF
j_gene: TRBJ1-1; v_gene: TRBV5-6; abundance: .; CDR3aa: CASSSGGREAFF
j_gene: TRBJ2-2; v_gene: TRBV5-1; abundance: .; CDR3aa: CASSLWLGAGELFF
j_gene: TRBJ2-7; v_gene: TRBV27; abundance: .; CDR3aa: CASSLGSGIHEQYF
j_gene: TRBJ2-1; v_gene: TRBV7-9; abundance: .; CDR3aa: CASSPEPFVGGADEQFF
j_gene: TRBJ2-1; v_gene: TRBV5-1; abundance: .; CDR3aa: CASRTVASGIGDYNEQFF
j_gene: TRBJ2-1; v_gene: TRBV10-3; abundance: .; CDR3aa: CAISESGEGRNNEQFF
j_gene: TRBJ2-7; v_gene: TRBV7-9; abundance: .; CDR3aa: CASSLGGGPGEQYF
j_gene: TRBJ2-5; v_gene: TRBV2; abundance: .; CDR3aa: CASIRTSGQETQYF
j_gene: TRBJ2-3; v_gene: TRBV29-1; abundance: .; CDR3aa: CSVDGITTDTQYF
j_gene: TRBJ2-2; v_gene: TRBV5-4; abundance: .; CDR3aa: CASSSSGTFTGELFF
j_gene: TRBJ2-3; v_gene: TRBV13; abundance: .; CDR3aa: CASSPGEAGETTDTQYF
j_gene: TRBJ1-2; v_gene: TRBV18; abundance: .; CDR3aa: CASSPNNRGPHSNYGYTF
j_gene: TRBJ2-2; v_gene: TRBV5-4; abundance: .; CDR3aa: CASTPGQGNTGELFF
j_gene: TRBJ2-7; v_gene: TRBV28; abundance: once; CDR3aa: CAIGQPRNYEQYF
j_gene: TRBJ2-7; v_gene: TRBV19; abundance: .; CDR3aa: CASSLRGSYEQYF
j_gene: TRBJ2-1; v_gene: TRBV7-9; abundance: .; CDR3aa: CASNQDSVDNEQFF
j_gene: TRBJ2-1; v_gene: TRBV5-6; abundance: .; CDR3aa: CASSLAGTRWGNEQFF
j_gene: TRBJ1-1; v_gene: TRBV7-3; abundance: .; CDR3aa: CASSPMQGDTEAFF
j_gene: TRBJ2-7; v_gene: TRBV29-1; abundance: .; CDR3aa: CSVLGGYEQYF
j_gene: TRBJ2-1; v_gene: TRBV4-1; abundance: .; CDR3aa: CASSQQGLLNEQFF
j_gene: TRBJ1-2; v_gene: TRBV5-5; abundance: .; CDR3aa: CASSLGSAIYGYTF
j_gene: TRBJ2-1; v_gene: TRBV27; abundance: .; CDR3aa: CASSPSTGANEQFF
j_gene: TRBJ1-3; v_gene: TRBV6-1; abundance: .; CDR3aa: CASSERDRGRGNTIYF
j_gene: TRBJ2-1; v_gene: TRBV5-4; abundance: .; CDR3aa: CASSLVLAPNEQFF
j_gene: TRBJ2-1; v_gene: TRBV7-9; abundance: .; CDR3aa: CASPGSDNNEQFF
j_gene: TRBJ1-2; v_gene: TRBV4-1; abundance: .; CDR3aa: CASSPRQGGNYGYTF
j_gene: TRBJ1-1; v_gene: TRBV27; abundance: .; CDR3aa: CASSLSVNTEAFF
j_gene: TRBJ2-3; v_gene: TRBV7-7; abundance: .; CDR3aa: CASSLTLDITDTQYF
j_gene: TRBJ1-1; v_gene: TRBV4-1; abundance: .; CDR3aa: CASSQDPEDHAFF
j_gene: TRBJ2-7; v_gene: TRBV4-2; abundance: .; CDR3aa: CASSQEPPSGELHEQYF
j_gene: TRBJ1-1; v_gene: TRBV4-1; abundance: .; CDR3aa: CASSPHVTGAKDAEAFF
j_gene: TRBJ2-1; v_gene: TRBV7-9; abundance: once; CDR3aa: CASSLSITPYNEQFF
j_gene: TRBJ2-1; v_gene: TRBV15; abundance: .; CDR3aa: CATVASGSYEQFF
j_gene: TRBJ2-6; v_gene: TRBV7-9; abundance: .; CDR3aa: CASLGQSGANVLTF
j_gene: TRBJ2-1; v_gene: TRBV30; abundance: .; CDR3aa: CAWSVVVEQFF